The source of this TCR beta chain is a study of hypomethylating agent response in myelodysplastic syndrome. Study information: Patients with myelodysplastic syndrome were several male and 2 female.

Two replicates of roughly 200 ng each gave 400 ng DNA per sample, survey resolution. Original analysis: About 1.6% of 150,000 to 200,000 clonotypes matched previously reported viral-epitope-specific VDJdb entries. The table came from immunoSEQ multiplex PCR; TCRdb's copy has only in-frame clones and leaves some out. V, J and clone size reflect that table, while D and trimming were determined from the DNA. The sample carries 4,500 to 5,500 clones, roughly 84% recorded once. About this clone: Its antigen is currently unknown.

Germline assignment: CDR1 SGHAT and CDR2 FQNNGV. Trimming cost V 5 bases and J 4 bases, with 21 bases left between them. The length of the CDR3 is 16 residues. The study, taken as a whole, reports: The cohort was small, with only 11 to 12 patients analyzed.

The chain employs TRBV11-2 and TRBJ2-7; tentatively, D is TRBD1 or TRBD2 (5 bases each). This receptor was taken from a human donor with myelodysplastic syndrome. This specimen was bone marrow, taken before or after starting hypomethylating agent treatment for myelodysplastic syndrome (not recorded which). The CDR3 sequence: CASSLRRIVGGYEQYF. The CDR3 DNA follows: TGTGCCAGCAGCCTTAGACGGATAGTTGGGGGATACGAGCAGTACTTC.